The clone carrying this T cell receptor (beta chain) appeared a single time. Antigen: not known. FACS was used to enrich TEMRA cells, whereas the CD8+ and CD4+ T cells were obtained by negative isolation. This entry is derived from a study of CD8 T cells in Susac syndrome. Study context: Clinically active disease was present in over five of the sequenced Susac syndrome patients. About 8 of these patients were in remission. Study outcomes and limitations: Individuals included in the TCR sequencing and HLA analysis were acknowledged by the study to be relatively few in number.

Random hexamers were used to reverse transcribe an amount of about 0.5 to 1 ug RNA. immunoSEQ multiplex PCR amplified TCR beta CDR3 across 54 Vbeta, 13 Jbeta. TCRdb reanalysed the immunoSEQ multiplex PCR reads using MiXCR and keeps one entry per CDR3 protein. The sample has more than 150,000 distinct CDR3 sequences, around 95% seen once. This CDR3 is built from 14 residues. V was pared by 5 bases and J by 5 bases, with 5 bases of the junction left unmatched. The germline gives CDR1 SGHAT, CDR2 FQDESV (reference sequence). The chain recombines TRBV11-1 with TRBJ1-1; the match to TRBD1 covers 10 bases. This clonotype was obtained from a human donor with Susac syndrome. Sequenced material: CD4+ T cells from PBMCs. CDR3 in DNA: TGTGCCAGCAGCCTGACAGGGGGCGAAACTGAAGCTTTCTTT. It translates to CASSLTGGETEAFF.